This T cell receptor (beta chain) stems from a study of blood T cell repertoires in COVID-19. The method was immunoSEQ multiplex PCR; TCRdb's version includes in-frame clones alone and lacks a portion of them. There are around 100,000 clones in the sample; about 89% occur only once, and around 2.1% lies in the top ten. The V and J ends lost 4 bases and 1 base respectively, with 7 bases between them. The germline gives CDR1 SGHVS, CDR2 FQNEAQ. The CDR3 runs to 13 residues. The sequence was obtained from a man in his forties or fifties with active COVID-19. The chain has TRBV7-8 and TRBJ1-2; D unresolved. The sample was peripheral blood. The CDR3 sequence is CASSSRDNYGYTF. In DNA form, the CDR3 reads TGTGCCAGCAGCTCCCGAGATAACTATGGCTACACCTTC.